Presented here are 3 T cell receptor beta chains from one specimen sequenced in a study of tumor-infiltrating lymphocytes in primary liver carcinoma. From around 530 ng of total RNA, TCR beta-specific cDNA was reverse-transcribed using a constant-region primer. For TCR beta, libraries were produced by three nested multiplex PCR rounds using slightly modified ARM-PCR. Forward primers for TRBV1-TRBV30 and a C-beta reverse primer served the first two PCR rounds, at about 11 cycles each. MiXCR, run by TCRdb on the multiplex PCR reads, gives a single entry per CDR3 protein. The data hold 150,000 to 200,000 distinct CDR3 sequences, with about 60% observed a single time. Alongside blood RNA obtained from unsorted whole blood, germline DNA was also extracted. The source material was peripheral blood. These TCRs come from a man in his forties or fifties with primary liver carcinoma and hepatitis B virus infection.

Notes on this clonotype: A read error may produce the germline difference seen at one junction end. This sequence joins TRBV6-2 or TRBV6-3 and TRBJ2-1; 7 positions match TRBD2. The germline gives CDR1 MNHEY, CDR2 SVGEGT. This CDR3 is built from 16 residues. CDR3 in amino acids: CAGSYWGRGSYDEQFF. CDR3 coding DNA: TGTGCCGGCAGTTACTGGGGGAGGGGCTCCTACGATGAGCAGTTCTTC.

This clonotype appeared once. This may be a read error: a much more frequent sequence differs by one nucleotide. The chain recombines TRBV6-1 with TRBJ1-5; no clear D gene. This CDR3 has 14 residues. Germline CDR1 and CDR2: MNHNS and SASEGT. The CDR3 region has the DNA TGTACCAGCATTCCCGGGAGCCTCGGTCAGCCCCAGCATTTT. It yields the protein CTSIPGSLGQPQHF.

To note about this clonotype: One junction end disagrees with the germline gene, perhaps due to a read error. The CDR3 nucleotides read TGTGCAAGCAGCGTTGCCGACCACAATGAGCAGTTCTTC. Protein: CASSVADHNEQFF. The rearrangement uses TRBV11-2 and TRBJ2-1; no reliable D call. The CDR3 consists of 13 residues. Germline V gives CDR1 SGHAT, CDR2 FQNNGV.